This TCR beta chain derives from a study of read filtering for tumor transcriptome and immune sequencing (dated by TCRdb to the early 2020s). Turning to the overall study: The cohort consisted of roughly 16 male and 14 female patients, with a mean age of roughly 67 years and an age range of roughly 45 to 85. The study compared TCR repertoires from targeted immune repertoire sequencing and bulk whole-transcriptome sequencing run on the same bone marrow samples. Whole-transcriptome libraries were prepared with the TruSeq RNA Access Library Prep Kit after DNase treatment. A main aim was a read-filtering strategy for immune repertoire data, specifically whether clonotypes supported by a single read should be removed. By revised international staging, about 8 patients were R-ISS I, 16 were R-ISS II and 6 or 7 were R-ISS III. Per sample, about 3.5 to 11 million TCR-region mapped reads were obtained with IR-seq, compared with only roughly 85 to 1,300 with RNA-seq. Overall results and qualifications from the work: The correlation between IR-seq and RNA-seq shared clonotype proportions rose when single-read clonotypes were removed. Compared with RNA-seq, IR-seq captured clonotypes at much greater depth and more reliably, and a smaller IR-seq throughput was enough to identify most of the shared clonotypes. The sorted CD138-negative fraction was not purified T cells but a mixed bone marrow immune population. Single-read clonotypes made up about 87% of clonotypes but about 3.5% of total reads in IR-seq, and just under 75% of clonotypes and 35% to 55% of reads in RNA-seq.

The germline ends are 11 bases apart after V is trimmed by 5 bases and J by 0 bases. The germline V gene encodes CDR1 MNHNY and CDR2 SVGAGI (reference sequence). There are 14 amino acids in the CDR3, from cysteine to phenylalanine inclusive. The CDR3 DNA has 42 bases and is translated from base 1. TCR libraries were constructed from 400 ng RNA using the Immunoverse kit, and molecular barcoded adaptors covering alpha/delta and beta/gamma chains were employed. TCR library preparation used the same RNA that went into transcriptome sequencing. Sequencing of TCR libraries was carried out on an Illumina HiSeq 4000 with 2 x 150 cycles. In the paper's pipeline: Using MiXCR, which included quality filtering and error correction, TCR reads were aligned to human V, D, J and C references and then assembled into CDR3 clonotypes. Clonotype counts and gene usage diversity were analyzed with the tcR package in R. For inspection of raw mapping reads, RNA-seq reads were mapped by STAR aligner version 2.5.3a onto GRCh37 of the human genome. IR-seq fastq files were randomly downsampled with Seqtk 1.3 to test the effect of sequencing depth on detected clonotypes. Using fastp at Q25 and MiXCR, TCRdb reprocessed the public reads and kept productive beta chains. Rows are combined by CDR3 protein, so each entry shows the most common genes and DNA. Clone size and V and J calls follow TCRdb, not the original study. The sample profile shows some 130,000 distinct CDR3 sequences; about 12% of them were found once. The top ten constitute under 9% of the sample.

Bone marrow was sampled from every patient at the time of active disease. Bone marrow mononuclear cells were isolated by Ficoll-Hypaque density gradient centrifugation. To remove myeloma plasma cells, the cells were labeled with CD138 magnetic microbeads on a MACS separator, and CD138-negative cells were then collected by negative selection. Purity of the isolated cells was checked by flow cytometry on an Attune NxT using CD138 antibodies. Total RNA was extracted using TRIzol reagent and was quantified on a NanoDrop spectrophotometer. Paired RNA-seq and IR-seq were performed on each patient's CD138-negative bone marrow sample. A remark on this clonotype: The antigen it binds to is not known. No much larger clone is present one base from it, and per-base qualities are unavailable.

Sequencing was carried out using a population of CD138-negative cells sorted from bone marrow. Read against the paper, the sample's cell subset or site label means: bone marrow mononuclear cells depleted of CD138+ plasma/myeloma cells by negative magnetic selection. This receptor was obtained from a donor at least 40 years old with multiple myeloma. The rearranged segments are TRBV6-6 and TRBJ2-7, with the D gene not confidently named. The CDR3 has the sequence CASSARIPSYEQYF. The bases read TGTGCCAGCAGTGCTAGGATTCCCTCCTACGAGCAGTACTTC.